The 31 T cell receptor beta chains presented below share a single source sample, sequenced in a study of blood T cell repertoires in COVID-19. This table comes from immunoSEQ multiplex PCR, and its TCRdb copy is limited to in-frame clones, with some not included. The data show approximately 340,000 clones, 91% seen once. Sequenced sample: PBMCs or T cells enriched from blood (not recorded which). The receptors come from a woman between 40 and 50 years old who had been exposed to COVID-19.

Concerning this clone: Sequence at one end of the junction differs from germline and may be a read error. The chain couples TRBV5-4 to TRBJ1-3; D is uncertain. CDR3 length equals 17 residues. Per germline, CDR1 SGHNT and CDR2 YYREEE (reference sequence). The CDR3: CASSPGDQYSSVSAGIF. CDR3 nucleotides: TGTGCCAGCAGCCCGGGCGATCAGTATAGTTCCGTTTCGGCGGGGATCTTT.

In this sample, this clone turned up once. The V call is TRBV12-3 or TRBV12-4, the J call TRBJ1-2, with 9 bases matching TRBD1. The CDR3 consists of 13 residues. V was clipped by 6 bases and J by 6 bases; unmatched bases: 5. CDR3 DNA: TGTGCCAGCAGACCCTGGGACAGGGATGGCTACACCTTC. Translation gives CASRPWDRDGYTF.

This clone was detected once. The V gene is TRBV19, the J gene TRBJ1-1; tentative D call: TRBD1 (6 bases). Germline V lookup: CDR1 LNHDA, CDR2 SQIVND (reference sequence). The V gene lost 4 bases and the J gene lost 1 base, with 7 bases spanning the gap. The CDR3 has 13 residues. The CDR3 reads CASSTGQNTEAFF. CDR3 nucleotides: TGTGCCAGTAGTACGGGACAGAACACTGAAGCTTTCTTT. Using reference TRBV19 and TRBJ1-1 for the parts outside the CDR3, the full variable domain is DGGITQSPKYLFRKEGQNVTLSCEQNLNHDAMYWYRQDPGQGLRLIYYSQIVNDFQKGDIAEGYSVSREKKESFPLTVTSAQKNPTAFYLCASSTGQNTEAFFGQGTRLTVV.

This clone occurred once. The CDR3 reads CSVEDSGTGNEQYF. CDR3 nucleotide sequence: TGCAGCGTTGAAGACTCCGGGACAGGGAACGAGCAGTACTTC. The V and J genes are TRBV29-1 and TRBJ2-7, with 9 bases lining up with TRBD1. CDR3 size: 14 residues. Germline assignment: CDR1 SQVTM and CDR2 ANQGSEA. V lost 0 bases, J lost 5 bases, and 5 bases stayed unmatched.

The V and J genes are TRBV10-1 and TRBJ2-3, with 15 nucleotides matching TRBD2. Germline CDR1 and CDR2: WNHNN and SYGVQD (reference sequence). J lost 5 bases, V lost 6 bases, and 6 bases had no gene match. There are 16 residues in the CDR3. The CDR3 coding sequence is TGCGCCAGCAGCCCGGGACTAGCGGGAGGTCTAGATACGCAGTATTTT. This gives the protein CASSPGLAGGLDTQYF.

V is TRBV30 and J is TRBJ2-3; 15 nucleotides align to TRBD2. The CDR3 sequence is 15 residues long. Germline CDR1 reads GTSNPN; CDR2 reads SVGIG (reference sequence). The V and J ends lost 5 bases and 3 bases, in that order; junction bases with no gene match: 3. The CDR3, as DNA: TGTGCCTGGGGACTAGCGGGGGGGCTTACAGATACGCAGTATTTT. This codes for CAWGLAGGLTDTQYF.

CDR3 protein: CASRKRGGEGEQYF. The CDR3 nucleotides are TGTGCCAGCAGGAAGAGAGGGGGCGAGGGGGAGCAGTACTTC. The rearrangement links TRBV6-5 to TRBJ2-7; 7 nucleotides line up with TRBD1. Germline V gene data show CDR1 as MNHEY and CDR2 as SVGAGI. This CDR3 comprises 14 residues. The J segment lost 7 bases and the V segment lost 6 bases, leaving 12 bases of the junction unmatched.

This clone has only one observation. This sequence joins TRBV11-3 and TRBJ2-7, with D possibly TRBD1 on 6 matching bases. This CDR3 contains 15 residues. Germline V gene data show CDR1 as SGHNT and CDR2 as YENEEA. V was shortened by 4 bases and J by 5 bases, with 18 bases between the two germline ends. The CDR3 nucleotides read TGTGCCAGCAGCTCGTTGGGGGCCGTATCCGACGAGCAGTACTTC. Translated: CASSSLGAVSDEQYF.

V usage is TRBV7-8 and J usage is TRBJ2-5, with TRBD1 matching 7 bases. Germline V CDR1 and CDR2: SGHVS, FQNEAQ. J gave up 0 bases and V 3 bases, and 1 base lay outside the gene matches. The CDR3 length is 14 residues. The CDR3 DNA follows: TGTGCCAGCAGCTTGACAGGGTACCAAGAGACCCAGTACTTC. This translates into CASSLTGYQETQYF.

V is TRBV10-1 and J is TRBJ1-6; 7 nucleotides agree with TRBD1. Germline V gene sequence: CDR1 WNHNN, CDR2 SYGVQD (reference sequence). Unmatched junction bases numbered 1, after V lost 2 bases and J lost 6 bases. This CDR3 comprises 14 residues. As DNA, the CDR3 is TGCGCCAGCAGTGAGAACAGGGGTAATTCACCCCTCCACTTT. Its protein product is CASSENRGNSPLHF.

The CDR3 coding sequence is TGTGCCAGCAAATCCCCCGGGAGCTCCTACAATGAGCAGTTCTTC. The encoded protein is CASKSPGSSYNEQFF. The chain carries TRBV6-5 and TRBJ2-1; possible D gene TRBD2, 6 bases. Trimming stripped 7 bases from V and 0 bases from J, with 13 bases between. CDR3 length: 15 residues. The germline V gene encodes CDR1 MNHEY and CDR2 SVGAGI.

The V gene is TRBV19, the J gene TRBJ2-5; 8 nucleotides align to TRBD1. The V gene's germline CDR1 is LNHDA and CDR2 SQIVND (reference sequence). The junction had 3 bases not matched to a gene; V was cut back by 5 bases and J by 1 base. The CDR3 is 14 amino acids. The CDR3 DNA follows: TGTGCCAGTAGTGAACAGGGGGGCCAAGAGACCCAGTACTTC. This gives the protein CASSEQGGQETQYF.

This clone is a singleton in its sample. The rearrangement uses TRBV29-1 and TRBJ1-2; the D is unclear. Germline values: CDR1 SQVTM, CDR2 ANQGSEA. This CDR3 region has 12 residues. V shed 6 bases and J shed 2 bases, with 10 bases lying between them. The CDR3 loop is CSVGASNYGYTF. In DNA form, the CDR3 reads TGCAGCGTGGGCGCATCCAACTATGGCTACACCTTC. The variable domain in full, completed from reference TRBV29-1 and TRBJ1-2, reads SAVISQKPSRDICQRGTSLTIQCQVDSQVTMMFWYRQQPGQSLTLIATANQGSEATYESGFVIDKFPISRPNLTFSTLTVSNMSPEDSSIYLCSVGASNYGYTFGSGTRLTVV.

This chain joins TRBV9 and TRBJ2-1; 10 nucleotides line up with TRBD2. The CDR3 length is 12 residues. The germline gives CDR1 SGDLS, CDR2 YYNGEE. The V and J ends lost 3 bases and 10 bases, in that order; junction bases with no gene match: 1. The CDR3 spells CASSGSGREQFF. CDR3 sequence (DNA): TGTGCCAGCAGCGGTAGCGGGAGGGAGCAGTTCTTC. Filled out from reference TRBV9 and TRBJ2-1, the complete variable domain reads DSGVTQTPKHLITATGQRVTLRCSPRSGDLSVYWYQQSLDQGLQFLIQYYNGEERAKGNILERFSAQQFPDLHSELNLSSLELGDSALYFCASSGSGREQFFGPGTRLTVL.

The genes are TRBV9 and TRBJ1-2; D gene uncertain. Germline assignment: CDR1 SGDLS and CDR2 YYNGEE. Trimming took off 6 bases at V and 3 bases at J, with 15 bases between the two ends. This CDR3 comprises 14 residues. CDR3 protein: CASTGRASYYGYTF. CDR3 coding DNA: TGTGCCAGCACCGGGAGGGCCTCTTACTATGGCTACACCTTC.

J is TRBJ2-7 and V is TRBV6-5; 9 nucleotides agree with TRBD1. The V gene's germline CDR1 is MNHEY and CDR2 SVGAGI. CDR3 size: 15 residues. Germline trimming cut 6 bases from V and 2 bases from J; bases unmatched to any gene: 8. As DNA, the CDR3 is TGTGCCAGCAGGGGAGCGACAGGGGGTCCCTACGAGCAGTACTTC. Residues: CASRGATGGPYEQYF.

The chain has TRBV24-1 and TRBJ2-5; D is undetermined. Germline-derived CDR1 and CDR2 are KGHDR and SFDVKD. The CDR3 is 14 amino acids. V dropped 0 bases and J dropped 5 bases, with 9 bases sitting between them. This CDR3 reads CATSDLRGGETQYF. In DNA form, the CDR3 reads TGTGCCACCAGTGATTTGCGAGGTGGGGAGACCCAGTACTTC.

V and J are TRBV12-3 or TRBV12-4 and TRBJ1-1; D is unresolved. The CDR3 contains 13 residues. Trimming removed 6 bases from V and 3 bases from J, with 11 bases in between. CDR3 DNA: TGTGCCAGCAGCACGCGGCCCGACACTGAAGCTTTCTTT. Translating it yields CASSTRPDTEAFF.

This clone appeared a few times. This chain joins TRBV6-2 or TRBV6-3 and TRBJ1-5; TRBD1 might be the D (6 bases). The CDR3 loop spans 15 amino acids. Between the trimmed V and J ends, which lost 4 bases and 7 bases, there was a span of 17 bases. Germline CDR1 MNHEY, CDR2 SVGEGT. CDR3 loop: CASSFSPGQGQPQHF. As DNA, the CDR3 is TGTGCCAGCAGTTTTAGCCCGGGACAAGGGCAGCCCCAGCATTTT.

The chain carries TRBV5-5 and TRBJ2-3, with 13 nucleotides matching TRBD2. Germline CDR1 reads SGHKS; CDR2 reads YYEKEE (reference sequence). There are 15 residues in the CDR3. V gave up 4 bases and J gave up 5 bases; unmatched junction bases: 4. The CDR3 DNA follows: TGTGCCAGCAGCCGAGGACTAGCGGGGGAAGATACGCAGTATTTT. It encodes CASSRGLAGEDTQYF.

This sequence joins TRBV10-2 and TRBJ2-5; D possibly corresponds to TRBD2 (6 bases). Per germline, CDR1 WSHSY and CDR2 SAAADI. The CDR3 runs 13 residues. The V end lost 2 bases, the J end lost 3 bases, and 7 bases lay between the germline ends. CDR3 bases: TGCGCCAGCAGTGAGACGGGAGAAGAGACCCAGTACTTC. Its protein product is CASSETGEETQYF.

The rearrangement uses TRBV7-9 and TRBJ1-2; 10 bases are shared with TRBD1. Trimming took 6 bases from V and 4 from J; bases not matched to a gene: 5. The germline gives CDR1 SEHNR, CDR2 FQNEAQ (reference sequence). The CDR3 is 14 residues long. This CDR3 is CASSSGTGAYGYTF. The CDR3 nucleotides read TGTGCCAGCAGTTCCGGGACAGGGGCCTATGGCTACACCTTC.

The chain joins TRBV13 to TRBJ1-5, with TRBD1 as a possible D gene (6 bases). V lost 2 bases, J lost 2 bases, and 13 bases lay in between. The germline gives CDR1 PRHDT, CDR2 FYEKMQ (reference sequence). This CDR3 contains 16 residues. CDR3 coding DNA: TGTGCCAGCAGCTTACGGGGGGCTTTCGGCAATCAGCCCCAGCATTTT. The encoded protein is CASSLRGAFGNQPQHF. Using reference TRBV13 and TRBJ1-5 for the parts outside the CDR3, the full variable domain is AAGVIQSPRHLIKEKRETATLKCYPIPRHDTVYWYQQGPGQDPQFLISFYEKMQSDKGSIPDRFSAQQFSDYHSELNMSSLELGDSALYFCASSLRGAFGNQPQHFGDGTRLSIL.

The genes are TRBV18 and TRBJ2-1; D perhaps matches TRBD1 (7 bases). The CDR3 is 15 residues long. V was cut by 6 bases and J by 5 bases, with 17 bases left in between. CDR1 and CDR2 (germline): KGHSH, LQKENI. Here the CDR3 DNA reads TGTGCCAGCTCGTCGCAGGGGGGTTCAAACAATGAGCAGTTCTTC. Protein product: CASSSQGGSNNEQFF.

The V gene is TRBV24-1, the J gene TRBJ1-1, with D possibly TRBD1 on 5 matching bases. CDR1 is KGHDR, CDR2 SFDVKD, per germline. V was clipped by 2 bases and J by 5 bases, with 8 bases between them. This CDR3 region has 13 residues. The CDR3 sequence: CATSDWGGTEAFF. The CDR3 nucleotides are TGTGCCACCAGTGATTGGGGGGGGACTGAAGCTTTCTTT.

The genes are TRBV6-2 or TRBV6-3 and TRBJ1-5, with D hard to call. The germline V gene encodes CDR1 MNHEY and CDR2 SVGEGT. The CDR3 totals 14 residues. V was pared by 0 bases and J by 7 bases, with 10 bases between. This chain's CDR3 is CASSYSAGGQPQHF. CDR3 sequence (DNA): TGTGCCAGCAGTTACTCGGCAGGAGGGCAGCCCCAGCATTTT.

The chain combines TRBV15 with TRBJ2-5; D possibly corresponds to TRBD1 (6 bases). The V gene lost 0 bases and the J gene lost 2 bases, with 16 bases spanning the gap. Germline V gene lookup returns CDR1 LNHNV and CDR2 YYDKDF (reference sequence). The CDR3 sequence is 17 residues long. The CDR3 loop reads CATSRDTGTPSQETQYF. The DNA of the CDR3 is TGTGCCACCAGCAGAGATACCGGGACACCCAGTCAAGAGACCCAGTACTTC.

The rearrangement links TRBV18 to TRBJ1-1; tentative D call: TRBD1 (6 bases). Germline V gives CDR1 KGHSH, CDR2 LQKENI. V lost 4 bases and J 0 bases, leaving 15 bases between the germline ends. The CDR3 runs to 16 residues. The CDR3 here is CASSRAGEGMNTEAFF. As DNA, the CDR3 is TGTGCCAGCTCACGGGCAGGGGAGGGCATGAACACTGAAGCTTTCTTT.

In regard to this clone: Distinct nucleotide sequences in the sample also encode this CDR3. V usage is TRBV12-3 or TRBV12-4 and J usage is TRBJ1-2; D possibly corresponds to TRBD1 (6 bases). The CDR3 covers 12 residues. Trimming cost V 6 bases and J 5 bases, with 10 bases left between them. DNA of the CDR3: TGTGCCAGCAGCTTTCAGGGGTATGGCTACACCTTC. This gives the protein CASSFQGYGYTF.

The chain joins TRBV27 to TRBJ2-7, with TRBD1 matching over 9 bases. The germline V gene has CDR1 MNHEY and CDR2 SMNVEV (reference sequence). V lost 5 bases to trimming and J lost 4 bases; unmatched junction nucleotides: 6. The length of the CDR3 is 14 residues. Here the CDR3 DNA reads TGTGCCAGCAGTCTGGACAGGGGCGGGTACGAGCAGTACTTC. Protein: CASSLDRGGYEQYF.

V usage is TRBV2 and J usage is TRBJ1-1, with D perhaps TRBD1 (6 bases). V lost 6 bases to trimming and J lost 0 bases, with 17 bases between them. The CDR3 is made up of 16 amino acids. Germline assignment: CDR1 SNHLY and CDR2 FYNNEI. CDR3 sequence reads: CASSDSGQSMNTEAFF. The CDR3, as DNA: TGTGCCAGCAGCGACTCCGGACAGTCAATGAACACTGAAGCTTTCTTT.